This TCR beta chain was sequenced in a study of blood T cell repertoires in COVID-19. Looking at the study overall: COVID-19 samples, acute and convalescent, were from the United States, Italy and Spain. The cDNA or gDNA used as material had been derived from T cells, B-cell-depleted T cells, or PBMCs.

In the authors' methods: Scientists estimated how many nucleated cells there were by amplifying reference gene primers. Produced via immunoSEQ multiplex PCR; TCRdb's table is partial and in-frame only. Clone size and the V and J calls come from that table; the DNA yielded D and trimming. This sample yields about 76,000 clones, of which roughly 90% are seen a single time; under 1.5% belongs to the top ten. This TCR derives from a middle-aged man with acute or convalescent COVID-19. Sequencing input: peripheral blood.

The CDR3 loop is CASSKGHATNEKLFF. CDR3 DNA sequence: TGTGCCAGTAGTAAAGGACACGCAACTAATGAAAAACTGTTTTTT. The chain couples TRBV19 to TRBJ1-4; D perhaps matches TRBD1 (5 bases). The germline gives CDR1 LNHDA, CDR2 SQIVND (reference sequence). Trimming took off 4 bases at V and 0 bases at J, with 9 bases between the two ends. CDR3 length: 15 amino acids.